This T cell receptor beta chain appears in the sequencing data of a study of CD8 T cells in Susac syndrome. Trimming cost V 5 bases and J 0 bases, with 10 bases left between them. The germline V gene encodes CDR1 SGHAT and CDR2 FQNNGV. The CDR3 contains 15 residues. High-throughput TCR beta sequencing covered peripheral CD8+ and CD4+ T cells. Negative isolation yielded CD4+ and CD8+ T cells, and FACS enriched TEMRA cells. RNA, at 0.5 to 1 ug, was reverse transcribed with random hexamers. An immunoSEQ multiplex PCR amplified TCR beta CDR3 over 54 Vbeta and 13 Jbeta. A single record per CDR3 protein comes from TCRdb applying MiXCR to the immunoSEQ multiplex PCR reads. Of some 130,000 distinct CDR3 sequences in the sample, about 94% are singletons; the top ten hold approximately 0.13%.

The receptor comes from a human donor with multiple sclerosis. Source material: CD4+ T cells from PBMCs. This sequence joins TRBV11-2 and TRBJ1-4; D is possibly TRBD1 (6 bases). CDR3 sequence (DNA): TGTGCCAGCAGCGCTTGGACAGCAACTAATGAAAAACTGTTTTTT. Translated, it gives CASSAWTATNEKLFF.